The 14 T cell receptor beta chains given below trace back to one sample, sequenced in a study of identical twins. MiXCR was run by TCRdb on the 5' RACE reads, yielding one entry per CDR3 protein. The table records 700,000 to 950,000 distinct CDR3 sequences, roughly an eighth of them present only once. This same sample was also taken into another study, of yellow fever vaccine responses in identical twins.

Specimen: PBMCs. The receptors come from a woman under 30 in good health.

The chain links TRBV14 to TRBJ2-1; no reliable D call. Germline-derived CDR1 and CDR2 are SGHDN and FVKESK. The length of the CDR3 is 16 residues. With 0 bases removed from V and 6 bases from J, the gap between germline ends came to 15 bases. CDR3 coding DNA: TGTGCCAGCAGCCAAGATTCGGGTAGGTGGGCCAATGAGCAGTTCTTC. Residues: CASSQDSGRWANEQFF. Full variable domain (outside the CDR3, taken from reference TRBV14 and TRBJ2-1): EAGVTQFPSHSVIEKGQTVTLRCDPISGHDNLYWYRRVMGKEIKFLLHFVKESKQDESGMPNNRFLAERTGGTYSTLKVQPAELEDSGVYFCASSQDSGRWANEQFFGPGTRLTVL.

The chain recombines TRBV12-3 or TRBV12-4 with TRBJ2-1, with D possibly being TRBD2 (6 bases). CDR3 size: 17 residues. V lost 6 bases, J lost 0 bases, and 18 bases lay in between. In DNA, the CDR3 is TGTGCCAGCAGCCTTAGCGGCCTACCAGACTCCTACAATGAGCAGTTCTTC. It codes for CASSLSGLPDSYNEQFF.

The chain's CDR3 is CASGPGRLTDTQYF. As DNA, the CDR3 is TGTGCCAGCGGGCCGGGACGGCTCACAGATACGCAGTATTTT. The chain joins TRBV25-1 to TRBJ2-3, with D perhaps assigned TRBD1 or TRBD2 (5 bases each). Germline CDR1 is MGHDK and CDR2 is SYGVNS. The CDR3 is 14 amino acids. V was cut by 8 bases and J by 2 bases, with 14 bases left in between.

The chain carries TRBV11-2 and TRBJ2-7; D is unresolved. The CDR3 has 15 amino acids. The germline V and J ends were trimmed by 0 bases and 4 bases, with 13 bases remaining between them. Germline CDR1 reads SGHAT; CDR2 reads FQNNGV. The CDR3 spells CASSLDLAAEYEQYF. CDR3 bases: TGTGCCAGCAGCTTAGATCTTGCGGCGGAGTACGAGCAGTACTTC. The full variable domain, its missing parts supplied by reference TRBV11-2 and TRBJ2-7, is EAGVAQSPRYKIIEKRQSVAFWCNPISGHATLYWYQQILGQGPKLLIQFQNNGVVDDSQLPKDRFSAERLKGVDSTLKIQPAKLEDSAVYLCASSLDLAAEYEQYFGPGTRLTVT.

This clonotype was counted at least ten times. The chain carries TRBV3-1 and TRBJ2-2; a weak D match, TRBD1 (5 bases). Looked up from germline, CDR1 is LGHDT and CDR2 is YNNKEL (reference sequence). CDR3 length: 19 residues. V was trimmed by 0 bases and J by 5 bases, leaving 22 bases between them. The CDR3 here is CASSQESPGQGIQTGELFF. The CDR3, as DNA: TGTGCCAGCAGCCAAGAGTCCCCTGGGCAGGGAATACAAACCGGGGAGCTGTTTTTT.

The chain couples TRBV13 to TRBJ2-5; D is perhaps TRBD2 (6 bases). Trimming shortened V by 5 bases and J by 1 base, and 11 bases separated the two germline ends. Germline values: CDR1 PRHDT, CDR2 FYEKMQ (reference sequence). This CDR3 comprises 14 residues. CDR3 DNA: TGTGCCAGCAGCAAGGCGGGACCCCAAGAGACCCAGTACTTC. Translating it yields CASSKAGPQETQYF.

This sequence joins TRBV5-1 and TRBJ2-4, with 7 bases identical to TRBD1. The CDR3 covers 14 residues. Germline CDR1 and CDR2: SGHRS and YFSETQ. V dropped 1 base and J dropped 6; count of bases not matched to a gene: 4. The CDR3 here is CASSLTGDGNIQYF. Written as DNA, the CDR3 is TGCGCCAGCAGCTTGACAGGGGACGGAAACATTCAGTACTTC.

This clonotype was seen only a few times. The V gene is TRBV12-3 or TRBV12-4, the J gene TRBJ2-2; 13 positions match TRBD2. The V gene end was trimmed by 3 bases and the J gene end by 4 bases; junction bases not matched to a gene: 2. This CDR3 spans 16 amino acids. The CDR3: CASSFTSGRATGELFF. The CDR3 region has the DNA TGTGCCAGCAGTTTTACTAGCGGGAGGGCCACCGGGGAGCTGTTTTTT.

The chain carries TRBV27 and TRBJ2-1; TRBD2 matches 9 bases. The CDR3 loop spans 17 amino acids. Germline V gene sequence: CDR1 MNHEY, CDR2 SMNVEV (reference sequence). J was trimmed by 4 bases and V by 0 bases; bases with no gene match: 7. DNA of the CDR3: TGTGCCAGCAGTTTATCTAGCGGGAGAGGGGGATACAATGAGCAGTTCTTC. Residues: CASSLSSGRGGYNEQFF.

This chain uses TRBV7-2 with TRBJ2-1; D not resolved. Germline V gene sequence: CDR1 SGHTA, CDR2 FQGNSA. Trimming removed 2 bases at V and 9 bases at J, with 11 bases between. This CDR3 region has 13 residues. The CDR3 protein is CASSLLFRAEQFF. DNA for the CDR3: TGTGCCAGCAGCTTATTGTTCCGGGCTGAGCAGTTCTTC.

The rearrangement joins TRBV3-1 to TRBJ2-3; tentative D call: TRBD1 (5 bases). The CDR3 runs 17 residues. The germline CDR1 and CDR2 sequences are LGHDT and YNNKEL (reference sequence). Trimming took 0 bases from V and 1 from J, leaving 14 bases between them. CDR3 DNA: TGTGCCAGCAGCCAAGAGTTCAGGGTTTTGGGCACAGATACGCAGTATTTT. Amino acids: CASSQEFRVLGTDTQYF.

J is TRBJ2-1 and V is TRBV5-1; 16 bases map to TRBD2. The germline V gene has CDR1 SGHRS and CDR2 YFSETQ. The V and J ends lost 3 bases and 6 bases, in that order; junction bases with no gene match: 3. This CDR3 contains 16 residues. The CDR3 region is CASSWGLAGGVNEQFF. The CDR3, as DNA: TGCGCCAGCAGCTGGGGACTAGCGGGAGGGGTCAATGAGCAGTTCTTC.

CDR3 region: CASSEYPQYV. As DNA, the CDR3 is TGTGCCAGCAGTGAATATCCCCAGTACGTC. The rearrangement joins TRBV6-1 to TRBJ2-7, with D uncertain. The CDR3 is 10 amino acids. The ends were cut back, 2 bases at V and 10 bases at J, with 6 bases in the middle. Per the germline V gene, CDR1 is MNHNS and CDR2 is SASEGT.

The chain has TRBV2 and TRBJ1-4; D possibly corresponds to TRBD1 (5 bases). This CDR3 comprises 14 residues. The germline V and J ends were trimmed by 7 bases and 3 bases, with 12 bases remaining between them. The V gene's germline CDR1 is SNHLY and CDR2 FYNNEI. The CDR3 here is CASTPGLPNEKLFF. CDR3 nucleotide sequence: TGTGCCAGCACCCCAGGGCTCCCTAATGAAAAACTGTTTTTT.